These 4 T cell receptor beta chains were sequenced from one sample in a study of a mutant IDH1 vaccine in newly diagnosed glioma. Sequencing used immunoSEQ multiplex PCR; TCRdb keeps in-frame clones, though not all of them. The sample gives tens of thousands of clones, 70% to 90% of which show up once; around 5% is in the top ten. Time point specified: baseline, week 1 (first vaccination visit). Treatment here: pre-vaccination baseline after standard-of-care therapy. The specimen comprised PBMCs, sampled from a glioma patient treated with radiotherapy, temozolomide or both. These receptors originate from a woman between 40 and 55 years old with glioma.

V gene TRBV5-1 combines with J gene TRBJ2-2; D remains unclear. The CDR3 is made up of 16 amino acids. In germline, CDR1 is SGHRS, CDR2 YFSETQ. The germline V and J ends were trimmed by 5 bases and 2 bases, with 16 bases remaining between them. Written as DNA, the CDR3 is TGCGCCAGCAGGGACGGTGGTACAATTAACACCGGGGAGCTGTTTTTT. Translating gives CASRDGGTINTGELFF.

The V gene is TRBV5-1, the J gene TRBJ2-7; maybe TRBD2 (5 bases). Trimming cost V 2 bases and J 4 bases, with 13 bases left between them. CDR1 and CDR2 from the germline V gene are SGHRS and YFSETQ. The CDR3 totals 14 residues. The CDR3 coding sequence is TGCGCCAGCAGCTTAGGAGGCAATCGGTACGAGCAGTACTTC. Its translation is CASSLGGNRYEQYF.

The rearrangement uses TRBV6-6 and TRBJ1-1, with 8 bases aligning to TRBD1. J was trimmed by 3 bases and V by 5 bases; bases with no gene match: 5. The CDR3 runs to 14 residues. Germline CDR1 is MNHNY and CDR2 is SVGAGI (reference sequence). The CDR3 nucleotides read TGTGCCAGCAGTCCCCAGGGGGCGCACACTGAAGCTTTCTTT. Amino acid sequence: CASSPQGAHTEAFF.

The rearrangement uses TRBV5-6 and TRBJ2-7, with TRBD1 matching over 9 bases. The germline V gene encodes CDR1 SGHDT and CDR2 YYEEEE. The CDR3 is 15 residues long. Unmatched junction bases numbered 11, after V lost 2 bases and J lost 8 bases. The CDR3: CASSFPGQGFIQQYF. In DNA form, the CDR3 reads TGTGCCAGCAGCTTTCCGGGACAGGGCTTTATACAGCAGTACTTC.